These T cell receptor beta chains were read from a single sample in a study of blood T cells in healthy people across ages. TCRdb processed the 5' RACE reads anew with MiXCR; each CDR3 protein has one entry. The data contain approximately 1.5 million distinct CDR3 sequences, around 35% of them singletons. Sequencing was carried out using blood. The receptors come from a woman aged 25 to 39 in good health. Both conserved end residues are part of each CDR3. Fields, in order: clone size, V gene, J gene, D gene, CDR3 DNA, CDR3 protein. The D gene is left open where the match is weak. Rows may omit the clone size; those that give it use once, few, many or a size class.

>many|TRBV9|TRBJ2-3|.
TGTGCCAGCAGCGTAGGCGGTATCACAGATACGCAGTATTTT
CASSVGGITDTQYF
>.|TRBV15|TRBJ2-7|.
TGTGCCACCAGCAGAGAAACTCCAGGGTACGAGCAGTACTTC
CATSRETPGYEQYF
>.|TRBV5-1|TRBJ1-2|.
TGCGCCAGCAACATAGGGACGGCTAACTATGGCTACACCTTC
CASNIGTANYGYTF
>many|TRBV18|TRBJ2-5|TRBD1
TGTGCCAGCTCACCACATCGGGACAGGCAAGAGACCCAGTACTTC
CASSPHRDRQETQYF
>few|TRBV5-4|TRBJ2-5|TRBD2
TGTGCCAGCAGCACGCCTAGCGGGGGGGGGGAGACCCAGTACTTC
CASSTPSGGGETQYF
>.|TRBV3-1|TRBJ2-5|TRBD2
TGTGCCAGCAGCCAAGGACTAGCGGGGGGGGGCGGGGTAGCCCAGTACTTC
CASSQGLAGGGGVAQYF
>few|TRBV5-1|TRBJ1-2|TRBD1
TGCGCCAGCAGCTGGGGACAGCCCGACTATGGCTACACCTTC
CASSWGQPDYGYTF
>.|TRBV27|TRBJ2-1|.
TGTGCCAGCAGTTTATCTTTTAGGGGACTGAGCTCCTACAATGAGCAGTTCTTC
CASSLSFRGLSSYNEQFF
>.|TRBV2|TRBJ2-5|.
TGTGCCAGCAGTGCAGGGTTCATGCGGGAGACCCAGTACTTC
CASSAGFMRETQYF
>.|TRBV9|TRBJ2-2|.
TGTGCCAGCAGCGTAGATGACGGGGAGCTGTTTTTT
CASSVDDGELFF
>.|TRBV6-4|TRBJ2-2|.
TGTGCCACCTCAGTAGGGGCGAACACCGGGGAGCTGTTTTTT
CATSVGANTGELFF
>few|TRBV4-2|TRBJ1-1|TRBD1
TGTGCCAGCAGCCAGAGGACAGGGGGCATCAACACTGAAGCTTTCTTT
CASSQRTGGINTEAFF
>.|TRBV10-3|TRBJ1-2|.
TGTGCCATCAGTGAGGGTAGTTGGGCCTATGGCTACACCTTC
CAISEGSWAYGYTF
>many|TRBV10-3|TRBJ2-7|TRBD1
TGTGCCACCCGGCGGGACAGGGACGGCTACGAGCAGTACTTC
CATRRDRDGYEQYF
>.|TRBV20-1|TRBJ2-3|.
TGCAGTGCTCCCCGCGGGGGCTATGGCCGCGATACGCAGTATTTT
CSAPRGGYGRDTQYF
>.|TRBV6-1|TRBJ2-5|TRBD1
TGTGCCAGCAGTGGCGACAGGGTCCAAGAGACCCAGTACTTC
CASSGDRVQETQYF
>.|TRBV2|TRBJ1-5|.
TGTGCCAGCGGGGATCGAGGCTATAGCAATCAGCCCCAGCATTTT
CASGDRGYSNQPQHF
>.|TRBV5-1|TRBJ1-1|TRBD1
TGCGCCAGCAGCTTGCACCAACAGGGGACTGGAGCTTTCTTT
CASSLHQQGTGAFF
>few|TRBV20-1|TRBJ1-1|.
TGCAGTGCTAGGAGGATGAACACTGAAGCTTTCTTT
CSARRMNTEAFF
>.|TRBV15|TRBJ2-7|TRBD1
TGTGCCACCAGCAAAGGACAGGGTTTCGTTTTTGACGAGCAGTACTTC
CATSKGQGFVFDEQYF
>few|TRBV28|TRBJ2-5|.
TGTGCCAGCAACTTCGGACAGACCCAGCAGTACTTC
CASNFGQTQQYF
>few|TRBV6-2/TRBV6-3|TRBJ1-1|.
TGTGCCAGCAGTTACGGCGGGGGCTGGAACACTGAAGCTTTCTTT
CASSYGGGWNTEAFF
>.|TRBV15|TRBJ2-6|.
TGTGCCACCAGCAGGTCCCCCGGTGCGGGGGCCAACGTCCTGACTTTC
CATSRSPGAGANVLTF
>.|TRBV6-6|TRBJ2-1|TRBD2
TGTGCCAGCAGTGTAACTAGCGGGAGGGCCAATGAGCAGTTCTTC
CASSVTSGRANEQFF
>few|TRBV7-3|TRBJ2-1|.
TGTGCCAGCAGCCTATCTAGTAGCGGCCAACGGGGTTCCTACAATGAGCAGTTCTTC
CASSLSSSGQRGSYNEQFF
>.|TRBV20-1|TRBJ2-7|TRBD2
TGCAGTGCCCCGGGACTAGCGGGAGAGGGGCAGTACTTC
CSAPGLAGEGQYF
>many|TRBV29-1|TRBJ2-5|TRBD1
TGCAGCGGTTACAGGGGTGCGGAGACCCAGTACTTC
CSGYRGAETQYF
>many|TRBV20-1|TRBJ1-2|TRBD1
TGCAGTGCTAGAACTTCAGGGACAGGGGCCCATGGCTACACCTTC
CSARTSGTGAHGYTF
>.|TRBV2|TRBJ1-5|.
TGTGCCAGCAGCGTTCGCCCAGAGAGTTCGAGGCAGCCCCAGCATTTT
CASSVRPESSRQPQHF
>.|TRBV4-2|TRBJ2-1|.
TGTGCCTGCAGCCAAGATTCGGGGGACAATGAGCAGTTCTTC
CACSQDSGDNEQFF
>few|TRBV7-6|TRBJ2-5|.
TGTGCCAGCAGCGCCCGCTACCAAGAGACCCAGTACTTC
CASSARYQETQYF
>.|TRBV20-1|TRBJ1-1|.
TGCAGTGCTAGAGATAGTCGCGAGCAGGCCATGAACACTGAAGCTTTCTTT
CSARDSREQAMNTEAFF